The rows below give T cell receptor beta chains drawn from one sample of a study of blood T cells in healthy people across ages. TCRdb independently ran MiXCR on the 5' RACE reads; one entry per CDR3 protein. The table includes about 1.1 million distinct CDR3 sequences, 30% to 40% detected once. Sequenced input: blood. The origin of the receptors is a man aged 18 to 29 in good health. CDR3s include the opening cysteine and the closing phenylalanine or tryptophan. The D gene is left open where the match is weak. Not all rows give a size; the values are once, few, many and, for expanded clones, a class.

>TRBJ2-1|TRBV4-3|TRBD2|.
TGCGCCGGCAGCCAAGAAGGTCCTAGCGGGGGGTCCTACAATGAGCAGTTCTTC
CAGSQEGPSGGSYNEQFF
>TRBJ2-5|TRBV24-1|.|.
TGTGGCACCAGTGGGGTAGGCCAAGAGACCCAGTACTTC
CGTSGVGQETQYF
>TRBJ1-5|TRBV5-1|.|.
TGCGCCAGCAGCTTGGAGGGGGAAGGTCAGCCCCAGAATTTT
CASSLEGEGQPQNF
>TRBJ2-7|TRBV20-1|TRBD1|few
TGCAGCTGCGACAGGGGGCTCTACGAGCAGTACTTC
CSCDRGLYEQYF
>TRBJ1-5|TRBV12-3/TRBV12-4|.|.
TGTGCCAGCAGTCCAATTAATCACAATCAGCCCCAGCATTTT
CASSPINHNQPQHF
>TRBJ2-3|TRBV21-1|.|once
TGTGCCAGCAGCCTCCCCGGACTAGCGGGGGGGAGAACGGGAGATACGCAGTATTTT
CASSLPGLAGGRTGDTQYF
>TRBJ2-1|TRBV6-6|.|.
TGTGCCAGCAGTCCTGAAGCGCCGTCCTACAATGAGCAGTTCTTC
CASSPEAPSYNEQFF
>TRBJ2-1|TRBV6-5|.|few
TGTGCCAGCAGTTACTCCCTCTGGGGGCTCAACAATGAGCAGTTCTTC
CASSYSLWGLNNEQFF
>TRBJ2-7|TRBV10-3|.|.
TGTGCCATCAGTGACAGATCGGACCCCTACGAGCAGTACTTC
CAISDRSDPYEQYF
>TRBJ2-7|TRBV20-1|TRBD2|.
TGCAGTGTTAGCGGGGGGGCCTACGAGCAGTACTTC
CSVSGGAYEQYF
>TRBJ1-2|TRBV5-1|.|.
TGCGCCAGCAGCTGGGACCAGGTCGACTATGGCTACACCTTC
CASSWDQVDYGYTF
>TRBJ2-3|TRBV9|.|.
TGTGCCAGCAGCGTAGTTGGGGGGGCTAGCACAGATACGCAGTATTTT
CASSVVGGASTDTQYF
>TRBJ2-7|TRBV28|.|.
TGTGCCAGCGGTCGTAGGACCTACGAGCAGTACTTC
CASGRRTYEQYF
>TRBJ2-7|TRBV7-2|.|once
TGTGCCAGCAGCGCTTCCGGGCCTTCCTACGAGCAGTACTTC
CASSASGPSYEQYF
>TRBJ2-1|TRBV12-3/TRBV12-4|.|.
TGTGCCAGCAGTTTAGCGCTAGGGCACAATGAGCAGTTCTTC
CASSLALGHNEQFF
>TRBJ1-2|TRBV5-1|.|.
TGCGCCAGCAGCTCCCAAAACACGACGGACTATGGCTACACCTTC
CASSSQNTTDYGYTF
>TRBJ2-3|TRBV12-3/TRBV12-4|TRBD1|.
TGTGCCAGTACCTCGAGGGGGCTAGTGCTGGGCACAGATACGCAGTATTTT
CASTSRGLVLGTDTQYF
>TRBJ1-4|TRBV6-5|.|few
TGTGCCAGCAGTCGAGCCGCGCAGGAAAAACTGTTTTTT
CASSRAAQEKLFF
>TRBJ1-1|TRBV27|TRBD1|.
TGTGCCAGCAGTCGGAGAAGGACAGGCTACACTGAAGCTTTCTTT
CASSRRRTGYTEAFF
>TRBJ2-3|TRBV20-1|TRBD2|.
TGCAGTGCTAGAGCAGCGGGGGGCCCCCCTAGCACAGATACGCAGTATTTT
CSARAAGGPPSTDTQYF
>TRBJ1-1|TRBV10-3|.|.
TGTGCCATCAGTGAGGAGAGGGTGATAGGGAGCCCTGAAGCTTTCTTT
CAISEERVIGSPEAFF
>TRBJ1-2|TRBV29-1|TRBD1|once
TGCAGCGTTGAGGGACAGGGGGCAGGGCTAGGTGGCTACACCTTC
CSVEGQGAGLGGYTF
>TRBJ2-7|TRBV6-6|TRBD2|.
TGTGCCAGCAGAATAGCGGGGACTATCGGCGAGCAGTACTTC
CASRIAGTIGEQYF
>TRBJ2-1|TRBV20-1|TRBD1|few
TGCAGTCAGGCCGGGACAGGTTACAATGAGCAGTTCTTC
CSQAGTGYNEQFF
>TRBJ2-2|TRBV20-1|TRBD1|.
TGCAGTGTCGCCGGGACAGGCGTCTCGGGGAATGGGCTGTTTTTT
CSVAGTGVSGNGLFF
>TRBJ2-4|TRBV30|.|.
TGTGCCTATGGACAGTCAAGCGAGCGGTACTTC
CAYGQSSERYF
>TRBJ2-5|TRBV7-2|TRBD1|.
TGTGCCAGCAGCTTGGTTACAGGGGTCCTCGGGGAAACGGGGACCCAGTACTTC
CASSLVTGVLGETGTQYF
>TRBJ1-1|TRBV29-1|TRBD1|.
TGCAGCGTTACGACAGGGGGGGGCACTGAAGCTTTCTTT
CSVTTGGGTEAFF
>TRBJ2-1|TRBV27|TRBD1|.
TGTGCCAGCAGTCGACCGGGACAGGGTAATGAGCAGTTCTTC
CASSRPGQGNEQFF
>TRBJ2-3|TRBV12-5|.|.
TGTGCTAGTGGTTTGGAACTCGGCGGTACAGATACGCAGTATTTT
CASGLELGGTDTQYF
>TRBJ2-1|TRBV7-9|.|many
TGTGCCAGCAGCCAGAGCACAATAAACCACTACAATGAGCAGTTCTTC
CASSQSTINHYNEQFF
>TRBJ1-1|TRBV7-9|.|many
TGTGCCAGCAGCCGGACGAACACTGAAGCTTTCTTT
CASSRTNTEAFF
>TRBJ1-2|TRBV7-9|.|.
TGTGCCAGCAGCCCGACTAACTTCGGGGGCACCTTC
CASSPTNFGGTF
>TRBJ2-1|TRBV4-1|.|once
TGCGCCAGCAGCCAACCCCAGCTGCCTAGCTCCTACAATGAGCAGTTCTTC
CASSQPQLPSSYNEQFF
>TRBJ1-5|TRBV27|.|.
TGTGCCAGCAGTTGGAGTGACAATCAGCCCCAGCATTTT
CASSWSDNQPQHF
>TRBJ1-1|TRBV28|.|.
TGTGCCAGCAGTTTGGCACGGATTGAAGCTTTCTTT
CASSLARIEAFF
>TRBJ1-5|TRBV20-1|TRBD1|few
TGCAGTGCTGTCAGGGGGGGAGGACAGCCCCAGCATTTT
CSAVRGGGQPQHF
>TRBJ2-4|TRBV4-3|TRBD2|.
TGCGCCAGCAGCCAAGATCCGGCGGGGGGTTCAGCCAAAAACATTCAGTACTTC
CASSQDPAGGSAKNIQYF
>TRBJ1-4|TRBV6-1|.|.
TGTGCCAGCAGTGAAGCGTTGGGGGTGTTTAATGAAAAACTGTTTTTT
CASSEALGVFNEKLFF
>TRBJ2-1|TRBV28|.|.
TGTGCCAGCAGTTTTATGAAGTGGAATGAGCAGTTCTTC
CASSFMKWNEQFF
>TRBJ2-1|TRBV12-3/TRBV12-4|.|many
TGTGCCAGCAGAAGTAGCGGTAGCTCCTACAATGAGCAGTTCTTC
CASRSSGSSYNEQFF
>TRBJ1-1|TRBV7-9|.|.
TGTGCCAGCAGTAGTTTAGTGACGGGCCCTGAAGCTTTCTTT
CASSSLVTGPEAFF